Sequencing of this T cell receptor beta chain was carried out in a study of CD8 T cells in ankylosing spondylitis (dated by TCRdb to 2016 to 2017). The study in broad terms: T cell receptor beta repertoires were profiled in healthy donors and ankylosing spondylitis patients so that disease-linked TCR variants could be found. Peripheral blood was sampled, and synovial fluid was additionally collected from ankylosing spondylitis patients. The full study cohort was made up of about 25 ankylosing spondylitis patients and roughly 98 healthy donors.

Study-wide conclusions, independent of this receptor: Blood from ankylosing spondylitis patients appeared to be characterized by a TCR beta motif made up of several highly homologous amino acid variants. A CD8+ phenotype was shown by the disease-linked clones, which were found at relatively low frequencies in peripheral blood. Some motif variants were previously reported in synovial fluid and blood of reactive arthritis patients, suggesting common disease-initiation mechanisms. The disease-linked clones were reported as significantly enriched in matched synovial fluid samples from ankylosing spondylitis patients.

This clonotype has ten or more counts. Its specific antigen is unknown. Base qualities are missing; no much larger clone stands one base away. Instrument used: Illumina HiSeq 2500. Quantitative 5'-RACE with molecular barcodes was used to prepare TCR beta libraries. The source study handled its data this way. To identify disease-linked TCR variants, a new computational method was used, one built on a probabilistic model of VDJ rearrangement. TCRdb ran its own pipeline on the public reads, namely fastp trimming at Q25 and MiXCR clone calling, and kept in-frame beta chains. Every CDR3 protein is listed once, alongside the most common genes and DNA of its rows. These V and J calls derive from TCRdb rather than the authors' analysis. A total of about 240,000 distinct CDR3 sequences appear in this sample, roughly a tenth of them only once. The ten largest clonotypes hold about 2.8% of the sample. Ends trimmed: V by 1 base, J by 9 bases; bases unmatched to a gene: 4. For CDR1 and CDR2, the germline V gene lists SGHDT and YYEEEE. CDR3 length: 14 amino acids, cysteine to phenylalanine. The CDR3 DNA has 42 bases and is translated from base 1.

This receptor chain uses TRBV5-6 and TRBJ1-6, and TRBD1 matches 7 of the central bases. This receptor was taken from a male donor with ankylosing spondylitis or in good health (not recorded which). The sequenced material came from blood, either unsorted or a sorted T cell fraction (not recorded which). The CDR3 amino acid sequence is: CASSLRQGPSPLHF. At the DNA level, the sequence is TGTGCCAGCAGCTTGCGACAGGGACCTTCACCCCTCCACTTT.